This entry is about one T cell receptor beta chain. This clone is a singleton in its sample. The antigen it recognizes is unknown. Per-base qualities were not stored, and no clone one base away is much larger. The data stem from a study of cytomegalovirus exposure and HLA in healthy donors (dated by TCRdb to the late 2010s). In terms of the full investigation: In an earlier analysis of 587 of the donors, 250 to 300 Gb of sequence data and 90 million to 120 million unique TCR beta sequences from approximately 180 million T cells were reported. An early release covering some 640 HLA-typed donors comprised roughly 300 gigabases of sequencing data and tens of millions of unique TCR sequences. Among the roughly 400 genotyped donors, approximately 77% belonged to the genetic ancestry cluster associated with self-reported Caucasian donors. The study aimed to test whether cataloging public T cell receptors could reveal signatures of past pathogen exposure. Using immunosequencing, the study profiled T cell repertoires from roughly 650 subjects and related those repertoires to cytomegalovirus serostatus. Along with the approximately 650-subject first cohort, a separate validation cohort of 120 different subjects was used. The study combined high-throughput TCR immunosequencing, statistical association of individual TCRs with disease status, and machine learning to predict cytomegalovirus infection status. A later analysis re-analyzed previously published TCR beta repertoires from about 600 donors and added high-resolution HLA genotyping to study TCR occurrence patterns. In the later analysis, no new phenotypic data were used to find candidate immune exposures; instead, reliance was placed on TCR beta sequences and their occurrence across donors. An earlier analysis of several hundred of the donors applied high-throughput TCR beta sequencing to assess whether each TCR beta V gene segment acted as functional or pseudogenic. Alongside the repertoire data, information on donor age, sex, ethnicity and CMV serostatus was compiled. A later genetic analysis used genome-wide SNP genotypes for about 65% of the roughly 670 donors, treating that subset as a discovery cohort. All discovery cohort repertoires had been generated on a single sequencing platform. HLA typing covered class I and class II loci at four-digit resolution. The number of donors typed differed by locus, with 629-630 for A, B, C, DRB1 and DQB1, roughly 550 for DQA1, 600 to 610 for DPA1, and some 440 for DPB1. Five DR-DQ haplotypes were treated as single units for association and clustering because of strong linkage in the cohort. On average, around 240,000 unique TCR beta nucleotide sequences were sequenced per donor among several hundred genotyped donors of the cohort, with 15% to 20% of those sequences being non-productive. Results the study describes overall, beyond this receptor: According to a later genetic analysis, donors in an Asian-associated ancestry cluster had fewer N-insertions in productive TCRs than the roughly 660-donor mean. Because counts were too low, approximately 15 rarely observed V segments, including chromosome 9 orphons, were excluded from the earlier analysis of some 540 of the donors. In a later analysis, some 17,000 TCR beta sequences were associated with specific HLA alleles at a false discovery rate of 0.05. Presence/absence analyses assumed roughly uniform sequencing depth across donors, an assumption that may not hold. An association between a missense DCLRE1C variant and V-gene and J-gene trimming of TCR beta chains was found in a later genetic analysis and replicated in an independent cohort. This cohort had only TCR beta chains sequenced, and the lack of alpha or paired-chain data limited which features could be detected. According to the authors, the approach could potentially be generalized to other disease states and immunological phenotypes. An earlier analysis of several hundred of the donors showed that most TCR beta V segments appeared in productive rearrangements either about 87% or about 30% of the time, which broadly matched IMGT annotations. A further reported finding was that TCR beta sequences accurately predicted the HLA-A and HLA-B alleles for most subjects in the first cohort. Some IMGT-functional V segments, including TRBV6-2 and TRBV6-3, could not be distinguished by the 87-base-pair reads and were therefore excluded. Because HLA typing was unavailable for some donors at each locus, only the typed subset was used in association tests. When HLA alleles, especially DR and DQ, strongly co-occurred, TCR associations were difficult to assign to individual alleles. A later analysis found that TCR association rates varied across HLA loci, with DRB1 alleles showing the most associated TCRs and HLA-C alleles the fewest. In a later analysis, most CMV-associated TCR beta chains were found to appear HLA-restricted, with HLA associations seemingly driven largely by CMV exposure. Several of the top co-occurrence clusters appeared to be linked to parvovirus B19, influenza, CMV and Epstein-Barr virus, according to a later analysis. In vitro tests confirmed that a few of the cytomegalovirus-associated TCR beta chains recognize cytomegalovirus antigens. Compared with equally common non-associated chains, HLA-associated TCR beta chains in a later analysis were more clonally expanded and had lower generation probabilities. Most TCR sequences were seen in very few donors, while some public TCRs were found in many individuals. A cluster of highly shared sequence variants was judged likely to represent a technical artifact of the sequencing pipeline. The study listed 150 to 200 TCR beta chains as associated with cytomegalovirus. Immune exposure information for the cohort was limited to CMV serostatus. Correlated functional status among segregating V segments might be attributable to linkage disequilibrium, but an unknown experimental factor could not be ruled out. In both the original and validation cohorts, the classifier was reported to diagnose cytomegalovirus status with high specificity and sensitivity.

The cohort comprised 710 or so healthy bone marrow donors. Cohort members were all nominally healthy when sampled, although unrecorded immune exposures were likely present. The donor was CMV seronegative and belonged to the group of 352 seronegative cohort members. Every donor gave a peripheral blood sample, and the peripheral blood mononuclear cells from that sample were used for TCR beta sequencing. The Qiagen DNeasy Blood Extraction Kit was used to extract genomic DNA from the blood cell samples. Trimming removed 5 bases from V and 10 bases from J, leaving 26 bases between the germline ends. The CDR3 numbers 16 residues from cysteine through phenylalanine. Just the 48-base CDR3 DNA is kept, in frame starting at base 1. The germline V gene (reference sequence) provides CDR1 SSHAT and CDR2 FNYEAQ. The library was built by means of the immunoSEQ multiplex PCR assay. For the multiplex PCR, a mixture combining 60 forward primers for TCR Vbeta segments and 13 reverse primers for TCR Jbeta segments was used. The CDR3 region of rearranged TCR beta genes was amplified from genomic DNA by a multiplex PCR assay. The amplified TCR beta libraries were sequenced on the Illumina HiSeq System as 87-base-pair reads. From the authors' description of their analysis: A later analysis tallied around 82 million unique TCR beta chains across the 666 repertoires, and some 10 million of those chains were shared by two or more donors. Raw reads were error-corrected and collapsed into unique sequences with a nearest-neighbor algorithm that merged closely related sequences to remove PCR and sequencing errors. To assign V, D and J gene segments, CDR3 sequences were aligned to IMGT reference sequences. Each retained sequence needed at least a six-nucleotide match to both a V gene segment and a J gene segment. Rearrangements were classified as productive when the CDR3 lacked stop codons and remained in frame with V and J, and all other rearrangements were classified as non-productive. Following IMGT convention, CDR3 was defined as the stretch from the second conserved V-encoded cysteine up to the conserved J-encoded phenylalanine. In an earlier analysis of more than 550 of the donors, sequences lacking an unambiguous match to a single V gene segment were excluded. An earlier analysis of a few hundred of the donors classified V segments as functional when productive rearrangements were above 56.7% and as segregating when the standard deviation between donors was above 5%. A statistical classification framework was built for diagnosing cytomegalovirus status from the catalog of TCR beta chain sequences. In a later analysis, TCR nucleotide sequences were compared against IMGT/GENE-DB human TR gene sequences so that V and J genes could be assigned. The TCRdist pipeline was used in a later analysis to assign CDR3 sequences and most-parsimonious VDJ recombination scenarios. A later analysis defined each TCR beta chain by its CDR3 amino acid sequence plus V-gene family, and excluded reads lacking a unique V-gene family. As a way to deal with suspected cross-contamination and a sequencing artifact, a later analysis dropped 450 to 600 nucleotide sequences that were highly shared and had low generation probability. In a later analysis, a clonal expansion index was calculated for each public chain from normalized within-repertoire ranks of inferred template counts. In a later analysis, generation probabilities were computed with a VDJ recombination model fitted to out-of-frame rearrangements, and the resulting probabilities were checked against IGoR. Hypergeometric tests were used in a later analysis to score TCR-TCR, TCR-HLA and TCR-CMV co-occurrence, with a repertoire-size bias correction applied to the TCR pairs. To estimate false discovery rates, a later analysis permuted the HLA or CMV assignments 20 times. In a later analysis, co-occurring TCRs were grouped using DBSCAN, and TCRdist sequence similarity was added for clustering within HLA-allele-positive subsets. Repertoires with fewer than 30,000 or more than 120,000 public chains were left out of co-occurrence clustering, as were about 5 repertoires with anomalous nucleotide sharing. Held by TCRdb, this immuneACCESS table contains in-frame sequences only and omits some clones. Under half of the omission traces to an unresolved V gene where checked; the cause of the rest is unknown. The DNA gave D and trimming, while V, J and clone size come from that table. The sample table contains approximately 170,000 clones; only one count was recorded for around 77% of them. About 1.6% of the sample lies in the top ten.

This clonotype originated in a man aged 35-49 years in good health and CMV-seronegative. The rearranged segments are TRBV7-7 and TRBJ1-2; the D gene is perhaps TRBD1, from 6 matching bases. Sequencing was performed on PBMCs. The CDR3 here reads CASSLRGGTVQRNYTF. The nucleotides are TGTGCCAGCAGCCTTAGGGGGGGGACTGTCCAAAGGAACTACACCTTC.